These 11 T cell receptor beta chains were sequenced from one sample in a study of shared clonotypes between healthy human individuals. Clones were read by immunoSEQ multiplex PCR, and TCRdb kept only the in-frame ones, dropping some. The sample has around 350,000 clones, over 70% seen once. Sequencing was done on a sample of memory CD4+ T cells sorted from blood. Subset of the sample: CD45RA-negative fraction. Every receptor here comes from a man aged 25 to 40 in good health.

This clone was found many times. The CDR3 coding sequence is TGTGCCACCAGCAGAGGTACCTTGGGAGGGAGGGGCAATCAGCCCCAGCATTTT. Translated: CATSRGTLGGRGNQPQHF. The chain carries TRBV15 and TRBJ1-5; D call uncertain. V lost 1 base and J 2 bases, leaving 18 bases between the germline ends. Germline CDR1 reads LNHNV; CDR2 reads YYDKDF (reference sequence). CDR3 length: 18 amino acids.

This chain connects TRBV15 to TRBJ2-1; D ambiguous. The germline gives CDR1 LNHNV, CDR2 YYDKDF (reference sequence). With 0 bases removed from V and 4 bases from J, the gap between germline ends came to 10 bases. This CDR3 has 15 residues. This CDR3 reads CATSRDPTQYNEQFF. For the CDR3, the DNA is TGTGCCACCAGCAGAGATCCAACACAGTACAATGAGCAGTTCTTC.

The genes are TRBV9 and TRBJ1-2; no clear D gene. The CDR3 has 14 residues. The V end lost 0 bases, the J end lost 1 base, and 7 bases lay between the germline ends. The germline V gene has CDR1 SGDLS and CDR2 YYNGEE. CDR3 region: CASSVDEFNYGYTF. The CDR3 nucleotides are TGTGCCAGCAGCGTAGACGAATTTAACTATGGCTACACCTTC.

This chain's CDR3 is CSVGSFGGDTQYF. The DNA of the CDR3 is TGCAGCGTTGGTAGCTTCGGTGGAGATACGCAGTATTTT. The chain links TRBV29-1 to TRBJ2-3; no definite D call. The germline V gene encodes CDR1 SQVTM and CDR2 ANQGSEA. Deletions cut 4 bases from V and 5 bases from J, with 13 bases between. The CDR3 spans 13 residues.

This CDR3 is CASSPGQGMVNEQYF. The CDR3 nucleotides are TGTGCCAGCTCACCGGGACAGGGAATGGTAAACGAGCAGTACTTC. V gene TRBV18 combines with J gene TRBJ2-7, with 9 nucleotides matching TRBD1. V lost 3 bases to trimming and J lost 5 bases; unmatched junction nucleotides: 8. This CDR3 contains 15 residues. Germline V gives CDR1 KGHSH, CDR2 LQKENI.

This sequence joins TRBV12-5 and TRBJ2-3; 11 bases align to TRBD2. The CDR3 is 15 amino acids. Germline loops: CDR1 LGHNT, CDR2 FRNRAP. The V and J ends lost 6 bases and 2 bases, in that order; junction bases with no gene match: 4. The CDR3 loop reads CASGWGLAATDTQYF. CDR3 sequence (DNA): TGTGCTAGTGGATGGGGACTAGCGGCCACAGATACGCAGTATTTT. The whole variable domain, remainder taken from reference TRBV12-5 and TRBJ2-3, is DARVTQTPRHKVTEMGQEVTMRCQPILGHNTVFWYRQTMMQGLELLAYFRNRAPLDDSGMPKDRFSAEMPDATLATLKIQPSEPRDSAVYFCASGWGLAATDTQYFGPGTRLTVL.

CDR3 protein: CSGLTSNEQFF. In DNA form, the CDR3 reads TGCAGTGGCCTGACTAGTAATGAGCAGTTCTTC. This rearrangement joins TRBV20-1 to TRBJ2-1, with a tentative D call TRBD2 (6 bases). The V gene lost 7 bases and the J gene lost 7 bases, with 11 bases spanning the gap. This CDR3 has 11 amino acids. The germline V gene encodes CDR1 DFQATT and CDR2 SNEGSKA (reference sequence).

This clone has more than one count but fewer than ten. The V and J genes are TRBV7-2 and TRBJ2-7, with 11 bases fitting TRBD2. V shed 5 bases and J 2 bases; nucleotides not matched to a gene: 8. The germline V gene encodes CDR1 SGHTA and CDR2 FQGNSA. The CDR3 extends over 16 amino acids. Here the CDR3 reads CASSALAGGPTYEQYF. The CDR3 DNA sequence: TGTGCCAGCAGCGCCCTAGCGGGAGGACCTACCTACGAGCAGTACTTC.

This clone was counted between two and nine times. This chain links TRBV5-1 with TRBJ2-7; 7 bases line up with TRBD2. The CDR3 extends over 13 amino acids. Germline CDR1 reads SGHRS; CDR2 reads YFSETQ. V lost 3 bases to trimming and J lost 3 bases; unmatched junction nucleotides: 3. The CDR3 is CASSSGGRYEQYF. Written as DNA, the CDR3 is TGCGCCAGCAGCTCGGGAGGACGCTACGAGCAGTACTTC. Complete variable domain (other parts from reference TRBV5-1 and TRBJ2-7): KAGVTQTPRYLIKTRGQQVTLSCSPISGHRSVSWYQQTPGQGLQFLFEYFSETQRNKGNFPGRFSGRQFSNSRSEMNVSTLELGDSALYLCASSSGGRYEQYFGPGTRLTVT.

This clone showed up just once. The J gene is TRBJ2-5, the V gene TRBV18; 7 positions match TRBD1. The CDR3 has 15 amino acids. Unmatched junction bases numbered 3, after V lost 0 bases and J lost 2 bases. From germline, CDR1 is KGHSH and CDR2 LQKENI. The CDR3 DNA sequence: TGTGCCAGCTCACCACCGACAGGGAAACAAGAGACCCAGTACTTC. Its protein is CASSPPTGKQETQYF.

The chain links TRBV10-1 to TRBJ2-2; TRBD1 matches 7 bases. Germline CDR1 is WNHNN and CDR2 is SYGVQD (reference sequence). This CDR3 has 14 residues. V trimming: 3 bases; J trimming: 5 bases; junction bases outside the gene matches: 3. The CDR3 bases are TGCGCCAGCAGTGAAGTCAGGGGGACCGGGGAGCTGTTTTTT. Translated, it gives CASSEVRGTGELFF.